The TCR beta chain under discussion was sequenced for a study of T cell clonotyping in hematopoietic cell transplantation. Findings and caveats of the study: Broader posttransplant TCR repertoire diversity was predicted by graft donor and pretransplant recipient Inverse Simpson Index values. After transplant, recipient diversity fell while pathologically expanded clonotypes grew through day 180. At the given depth, recipient repertoires were over 97% de novo clonotypes.

On this clone itself: Its antigen is undetermined.

Trimming took 6 bases from V and 7 from J; bases not matched to a gene: 13. Germline V CDR1 and CDR2: MNHEY, SVGAGI. The CDR3 runs to 15 residues. Clones were read by immunoSEQ multiplex PCR, and TCRdb kept only the in-frame ones, dropping some. Here the sample spans several thousand clones, 66% being singletons. This sequence joins TRBV6-5 and TRBJ2-5; 8 nucleotides line up with TRBD1. This receptor was identified in a male patient aged 55 to 70 who had an allogeneic stem cell transplant from an unrelated donor, so the T cells may come from the graft donor. Some clones in this sample may be carry-over from other donors' samples. The material sequenced was peripheral blood mononuclear cells, taken 100 days after allogeneic stem cell transplant. CDR3 protein: CASRAGTGPGWTQYF. CDR3 bases: TGTGCCAGCAGGGCCGGGACAGGCCCAGGGTGGACCCAGTACTTC.